This T cell receptor (beta chain) was observed in a study of T cell clonality in common variable immunodeficiency. The V gene's germline CDR1 is SGHNT and CDR2 YYREEE (reference sequence). The CDR3 covers 15 residues. V lost 1 base to trimming and J lost 7 bases, with 17 bases between them. The data were produced by immunoSEQ multiplex PCR, yet TCRdb's version contains in-frame clones alone and is incomplete. This repertoire holds 44,000 or so clones, and none appear only once. Study-wide results and caveats: T cell subpopulation sequencing would be needed to explain CVID clonality.

This clone was observed at least ten times. Its specificity is unknown. The CDR3 is cut off 3 residues early in the read; its end comes from the germline J gene. V usage is TRBV5-4 and J usage is TRBJ1-2, with a weak D call TRBD1 (6 bases). Sequences were obtained from peripheral blood mononuclear cells. The sequence derives from a person aged 18 to 75 in good health. This chain's CDR3 is CASSLSQRGPGGYTF. CDR3 bases read: TGTGCCAGCAGCTTGTCGCAGCGGGGGCCCGGTGGC.